This TCR beta chain was identified in a study of blood T cell repertoires in COVID-19. Overall study: Both acute and convalescent COVID-19 samples were obtained from the United States, Italy and Spain. PBMCs, B-cell-depleted T cells, or T cells provided the cDNA or gDNA that made up the material.

Original processing methods: Reference gene primers were amplified, and this amplification served to estimate nucleated cell counts. Profiling relied on immunoSEQ multiplex PCR, and the TCRdb table lists in-frame clones only, not all of them. V, J and clone size are those of that table, while D and trimming were read from the DNA. The table has 400,000 to 550,000 clones, around nine tenths seen once. This clonotype was sampled from a woman in her 30s with acute or convalescent COVID-19. Sample: peripheral blood.

The CDR3 spells CASSVGLAGVYEQYF. In nucleotides, the CDR3 is TGTGCCAGCAGCGTGGGACTAGCGGGGGTCTACGAGCAGTACTTC. V gene TRBV27 combines with J gene TRBJ2-7, with 14 bases lining up with TRBD2. Losses at the gene ends were 6 bases for V and 3 bases for J; bases not matched to a gene: 4. From germline, CDR1 is MNHEY and CDR2 SMNVEV (reference sequence). CDR3 length: 15 amino acids.